Following are 26 T cell receptor beta chains from one sample sequenced in a study of PD-L1 blockade in urothelial cancer. TCRdb's copy holds only in-frame clones and misses some; the assay was immunoSEQ multiplex PCR. Of about 43,000 clones in the sample, about four fifths were seen once. Regarding time point: peripheral blood 6 weeks after treatment start. The material sequenced was PBMCs, taken around atezolizumab (anti-PD-L1) treatment. The source is a man in his fifties or sixties with urothelial cancer.

V and J are TRBV19 and TRBJ1-5; perhaps TRBD1 as D (5 bases). This CDR3 contains 15 residues. Per the germline V gene, CDR1 is LNHDA and CDR2 is SQIVND (reference sequence). The V gene lost 6 bases and the J gene lost 7 bases, with 19 bases spanning the gap. The CDR3 is CASSPPGGVRQPQHF. CDR3 nucleotide sequence: TGTGCCAGTAGCCCTCCCGGAGGGGTGAGGCAGCCCCAGCATTTT.

This clone came up once. The V call is TRBV30, the J call TRBJ1-6; D gene ambiguous. The CDR3 covers 13 residues. Germline V CDR1 and CDR2: GTSNPN, SVGIG (reference sequence). Trimming removed 3 bases from V and 7 bases from J, with 10 bases in between. Written as DNA, the CDR3 is TGTGCCTGGAGAAAGGGAGGGAATTCACCCCTCCACTTT. Residues: CAWRKGGNSPLHF.

The chain is built from TRBV5-4 and TRBJ1-2; 10 nucleotides align to TRBD1. The germline CDR1 and CDR2 sequences are SGHNT and YYREEE (reference sequence). The CDR3 totals 15 residues. After removal of 0 bases from V and 6 bases from J, the junction contained 5 bases not matched to a gene. The CDR3 nucleotides read TGTGCCAGCAGCTTGGGGGGACAGGGGTCGGATGGCTACACCTTC. Translating gives CASSLGGQGSDGYTF.

The chain links TRBV28 to TRBJ1-5, with D possibly TRBD1 on 6 matching bases. There are 14 residues in the CDR3. Germline CDR1 MDHEN, CDR2 SYDVKM. V was trimmed by 5 bases and J by 5 bases, leaving 13 bases between them. In nucleotides, the CDR3 is TGTGCCAGCAGTCCCCTGGGGGCTCATCAGCCCCAGCATTTT. This gives the protein CASSPLGAHQPQHF.

This clone was counted only a few times. The V and J genes are TRBV30 and TRBJ2-2, with D possibly matching TRBD2 (6 bases). Trimming stripped 8 bases from V and 3 bases from J, with 19 bases between. The CDR3 has 15 amino acids. Germline V gene data show CDR1 as GTSNPN and CDR2 as SVGIG (reference sequence). The chain's CDR3 is CARQSGTVHTGELFF. Written as DNA, the CDR3 is TGTGCCCGTCAATCTGGGACTGTCCACACCGGGGAGCTGTTTTTT.

The chain is built from TRBV2 and TRBJ2-3; 7 nucleotides agree with TRBD1. Germline lookup yields CDR1 SNHLY and CDR2 FYNNEI. The V and J ends lost 5 bases and 3 bases, in that order; junction bases with no gene match: 11. The length of the CDR3 is 16 residues. Here the CDR3 DNA reads TGTGCCAGCAGTTCCATACAGGGGCCTCAAACAGATACGCAGTATTTT. Amino acid sequence: CASSSIQGPQTDTQYF.

V and J are TRBV19 and TRBJ1-4; D ambiguous. This CDR3 is built from 14 residues. Germline V gives CDR1 LNHDA, CDR2 SQIVND (reference sequence). With 7 bases removed from V and 4 bases from J, the gap between germline ends came to 13 bases. CDR3 loop: CASNSGRRNEKLFF. CDR3 nucleotide sequence: TGTGCCAGTAACTCGGGGAGGCGTAATGAAAAACTGTTTTTT.

This chain uses TRBV6-5 with TRBJ2-1; 7 nucleotides align to TRBD2. This CDR3 contains 16 residues. Germline CDR1 reads MNHEY; CDR2 reads SVGAGI. V trimming: 1 base; J trimming: 0 bases; junction bases outside the gene matches: 3. CDR3 in DNA: TGTGCCAGCAGTTACTTGCGCGGGGGCTCCTACAATGAGCAGTTCTTC. Protein: CASSYLRGGSYNEQFF.

This chain links TRBV7-8 with TRBJ2-7; D may be TRBD1 (6 bases). Trimming removed 5 bases from V and 8 bases from J, with 13 bases in between. The CDR3 has 12 residues. Per germline, CDR1 SGHVS and CDR2 FQNEAQ. The CDR3 coding sequence is TGTGCCAGCAGCATTGCCGGACAGCAGCAGTACTTC. As protein: CASSIAGQQQYF.

This sequence joins TRBV30 and TRBJ1-5, with TRBD1 identical over 7 bases. The junction had 8 bases not matched to a gene; V was cut back by 0 bases and J by 6 bases. CDR1 GTSNPN and CDR2 SVGIG come from the germline V gene (reference sequence). The CDR3 runs 15 residues. CDR3 sequence reads: CAWSVQGKGGQPQHF. For the CDR3, the DNA is TGTGCCTGGAGTGTACAGGGGAAAGGGGGTCAGCCCCAGCATTTT.

The J gene is TRBJ1-3, the V gene TRBV10-3, with TRBD1 identical over 9 bases. The CDR3 contains 14 residues. Trimming removed 6 bases from V and 4 bases from J; junction bases left unmatched: 4. Germline loops: CDR1 ENHRY, CDR2 SYGVKD. The DNA for the CDR3 is TGTGCCATCAGGGACAGGGGTAGAGGAAACACCATATATTTT. This codes for CAIRDRGRGNTIYF.

The genes are TRBV6-6 and TRBJ1-2, with a possible D match to TRBD1 (6 bases). Trimming removed 2 bases at V and 4 bases at J, with 14 bases between. This CDR3 spans 15 amino acids. Germline V gene sequence: CDR1 MNHNY, CDR2 SVGAGI (reference sequence). For the CDR3, the DNA is TGTGCCAGCAGTTACACCGGGACATCTATCTATGGCTACACCTTC. Translation gives CASSYTGTSIYGYTF.

The chain carries TRBV7-6 and TRBJ2-1; a possible D gene is TRBD2 (5 bases). The CDR3 is 16 amino acids. V shed 2 bases and J shed 0 bases, with 11 bases lying between them. Germline V gene sequence: CDR1 SGHVS, CDR2 FNYEAQ. The CDR3 protein is CASSLSGPSSYNEQFF. The DNA for the CDR3 is TGTGCCAGCAGCTTAAGCGGCCCCAGCTCCTACAATGAGCAGTTCTTC.

The V gene is TRBV5-4, the J gene TRBJ2-5; 8 nucleotides line up with TRBD1. The CDR3 spans 15 residues. Germline loops: CDR1 SGHNT, CDR2 YYREEE (reference sequence). V was clipped by 5 bases and J by 5 bases; unmatched bases: 11. The CDR3: CASRSGQGRLETQYF. The CDR3, as DNA: TGTGCCAGCAGATCTGGACAGGGTAGGCTGGAGACCCAGTACTTC. The full variable domain, with the rest looked up from reference TRBV5-4 and TRBJ2-5, is ETGVTQSPTHLIKTRGQQVTLRCSSQSGHNTVSWYQQALGQGPQFIFQYYREEENGRGNFPPRFSGLQFPNYSSELNVNALELDDSALYLCASRSGQGRLETQYFGPGTRLLVL.

The CDR3 loop reads CASSFSRGVDTQYF. The CDR3 coding sequence is TGTGCCAGCAGTTTTTCCAGGGGGGTGGATACGCAGTATTTT. The chain joins TRBV28 to TRBJ2-3, with D perhaps TRBD1 (7 bases). The length of the CDR3 is 14 residues. Germline assignment: CDR1 MDHEN and CDR2 SYDVKM. V lost 3 bases to trimming and J lost 6 bases, with 13 bases between them.

V usage is TRBV28 and J usage is TRBJ2-3; a possible D gene is TRBD2 (6 bases). Deletions cut 7 bases from V and 6 bases from J, with 17 bases between. The CDR3 loop spans 14 amino acids. Germline V lookup: CDR1 MDHEN, CDR2 SYDVKM. CDR3 region: CASTPGPGTDTQYF. The CDR3 DNA is TGTGCCAGCACTCCGGGACCAGGGACTGATACGCAGTATTTT.

This chain joins TRBV5-1 and TRBJ1-2, with TRBD1 matching 9 bases. The V gene end was trimmed by 6 bases and the J gene end by 6 bases; junction bases not matched to a gene: 18. This CDR3 is built from 17 residues. Germline V lookup: CDR1 SGHRS, CDR2 YFSETQ. The CDR3 DNA reads TGCGCCAGCACACTGGGACTAAACAGGGGGCAGGGAGATGGCTACACCTTC. Its protein is CASTLGLNRGQGDGYTF. The full variable domain, its missing parts supplied by reference TRBV5-1 and TRBJ1-2, is KAGVTQTPRYLIKTRGQQVTLSCSPISGHRSVSWYQQTPGQGLQFLFEYFSETQRNKGNFPGRFSGRQFSNSRSEMNVSTLELGDSALYLCASTLGLNRGQGDGYTFGSGTRLTVV.

The chain recombines TRBV19 with TRBJ2-5; 7 nucleotides line up with TRBD2. The CDR3 is 13 amino acids. The germline V gene encodes CDR1 LNHDA and CDR2 SQIVND (reference sequence). J lost 2 bases, V lost 6 bases, and 3 bases had no gene match. CDR3 nucleotides: TGTGCCAGTAGAAGGACTAGTCAAGAGACCCAGTACTTC. Its translation: CASRRTSQETQYF.

The J gene is TRBJ1-6, the V gene TRBV15, with unresolved D. From germline, CDR1 is LNHNV and CDR2 YYDKDF (reference sequence). The CDR3 contains 16 residues. Trimming shortened V by 1 base and J by 0 bases, and 7 bases separated the two germline ends. The CDR3 nucleotides are TGTGCCACCAGCAGAGGAGCGAGCTCCTATAATTCACCCCTCCACTTT. Its protein is CATSRGASSYNSPLHF. The full variable domain, rest sourced from reference TRBV15 and TRBJ1-6, is DAMVIQNPRYQVTQFGKPVTLSCSQTLNHNVMYWYQQKSSQAPKLLFHYYDKDFNNEADTPDNFQSRRPNTSFCFLDIRSPGLGDTAMYLCATSRGASSYNSPLHFGNGTRLTVT.

The chain is built from TRBV7-2 and TRBJ2-6; 7 bases agree with TRBD2. The CDR3 is made up of 18 amino acids. From germline, CDR1 is SGHTA and CDR2 FQGNSA. V was pared by 8 bases and J by 1 base, with 14 bases of the junction left unmatched. CDR3 protein: CASSPSGGRGSGANVLTF. The CDR3 nucleotides are TGTGCCAGCTCTCCCTCGGGGGGACGTGGGTCTGGGGCCAACGTCCTGACTTTC.

The chain is built from TRBV5-8 and TRBJ2-7; D gene unclear. The CDR3 is 13 residues long. Germline V gene sequence: CDR1 SGHTS, CDR2 YDEGEE. V lost 0 bases to trimming and J lost 3 bases, with 7 bases between them. This CDR3 reads CASSLGSFYEQYF. The CDR3, as DNA: TGTGCCAGCAGCTTGGGGAGTTTCTACGAGCAGTACTTC.

The chain links TRBV29-1 to TRBJ2-5; 11 nucleotides align to TRBD2. This CDR3 is 14 amino acids long. Germline assignment: CDR1 SQVTM and CDR2 ANQGSEA. Germline trimming cut 6 bases from V and 7 bases from J; bases unmatched to any gene: 10. The DNA of the CDR3 is TGCAGCGTCGAGAGACTAGCGGGGCCAGGGACCCAGTACTTC. This gives the protein CSVERLAGPGTQYF.

This chain connects TRBV15 to TRBJ2-7; a weak D match, TRBD2 (7 bases). Germline V gene sequence: CDR1 LNHNV, CDR2 YYDKDF (reference sequence). The CDR3 has 14 residues. V was shortened by 0 bases and J by 7 bases, with 13 bases between the two germline ends. The DNA of the CDR3 is TGTGCCACCAGCAGAGATCACGGGGGGCAAGAGCAGTACTTC. Translation gives CATSRDHGGQEQYF.

V and J are TRBV7-9 and TRBJ1-6; TRBD1 matches at 7 bases. Trimming removed 1 base from V and 6 bases from J; junction bases left unmatched: 6. The CDR3 runs to 16 residues. Germline CDR1 reads SEHNR; CDR2 reads FQNEAQ (reference sequence). Here the CDR3 DNA reads TGTGCCAGCAGCTTAGGACAGGGAGGAGGTAATTCACCCCTCCACTTT. Its translation: CASSLGQGGGNSPLHF.

This clone has more than one count but fewer than ten. The chain has TRBV28 and TRBJ1-5; D is undetermined. This CDR3 spans 13 amino acids. Trimming took off 7 bases at V and 5 bases at J, with 12 bases between the two ends. In germline, CDR1 is MDHEN, CDR2 SYDVKM. Written as DNA, the CDR3 is TGTGCCAGCAACAGTGCCGCCTATCAGCCCCAGCATTTT. Its protein product is CASNSAAYQPQHF.

V and J are TRBV6-1 and TRBJ2-7; a possible D gene is TRBD1 (6 bases). The CDR3 runs to 13 residues. V was shortened by 6 bases and J by 1 base, with 10 bases between the two germline ends. Per germline, CDR1 MNHNS and CDR2 SASEGT. The CDR3 spells CASRDRGSYEQYF. The CDR3 DNA sequence: TGTGCCAGCAGGGACAGAGGGTCCTACGAGCAGTACTTC.